These 22 T cell receptor beta chains share one sample of origin, sequenced in a study of Graves' ophthalmopathy and Graves' hyperthyroidism. Amplification from RNA transcripts yielded the TCR beta CDR3 regions. Second-round multiplex PCR followed a first-round RT-PCR using HTBI primers. TCRdb independently ran MiXCR on the multiplex PCR reads; one entry per CDR3 protein. Of roughly 410,000 distinct CDR3 sequences in the sample, less than 20% are singletons; the top ten hold about 7%. Sequencing used peripheral blood. These receptor sequences come from a woman aged 18-29 years with stable Graves' hyperthyroidism.

This clonotype was observed at least ten times. The V call is TRBV11-1, the J call TRBJ1-2, with TRBD1 as a possible D gene (5 bases). CDR3 length: 17 amino acids. Germline V gives CDR1 SGHAT, CDR2 FQDESV (reference sequence). V lost 5 bases and J 5 bases, leaving 24 bases between the germline ends. As DNA, the CDR3 is TGTGCCAGCAGCGCCCTGGTATGGTGGGGTGCAGGGTATGGCTACACCTTC. Translation gives CASSALVWWGAGYGYTF.

In this sample, this clonotype turned up many times. The chain joins TRBV5-6 to TRBJ2-5, with 9 bases identical to TRBD2. The V gene's germline CDR1 is SGHDT and CDR2 YYEEEE. J was trimmed by 4 bases and V by 2 bases; bases with no gene match: 9. There are 16 residues in the CDR3. Here the CDR3 DNA reads TGTGCCAGCAGCTTTCTGGCGGGGGGGCTGAGAGAGACCCAGTACTTC. Translation: CASSFLAGGLRETQYF.

This clonotype was detected a few times. Here the CDR3 omits its conserved ending phenylalanine or tryptophan, so a read error is the likely source. The genes are TRBV20-1 and TRBJ1-1, with TRBD1 as a possible D gene (6 bases). Per the germline V gene, CDR1 is DFQATT and CDR2 is SNEGSKA (reference sequence). The CDR3 runs 13 residues. Trimming took off 6 bases at V and 0 bases at J, with 11 bases between the two ends. The CDR3 coding sequence is TGCAGTGCCACAGGGCGGTTGAACACTGAAGCTTTCCTT. It encodes CSATGRLNTEAFL.

This clonotype was detected many times. The V and J genes are TRBV6-1 and TRBJ1-5, with D uncertain. From germline, CDR1 is MNHNS and CDR2 SASEGT. The CDR3 is 15 residues long. The germline V and J ends were trimmed by 6 bases and 4 bases, with 16 bases remaining between them. The CDR3 loop is CASSFVGRRNQPQHF. The CDR3 nucleotides are TGTGCCAGCAGCTTCGTAGGAAGACGGAATCAGCCCCAGCATTTT.

This clonotype was seen ten or more times. This chain joins TRBV20-1 and TRBJ1-2; weak D call: TRBD1 (5 bases). In germline, CDR1 is DFQATT, CDR2 SNEGSKA (reference sequence). The germline V and J ends were trimmed by 1 base and 5 bases, with 11 bases remaining between them. The CDR3 runs to 13 residues. The CDR3, as DNA: TGCAGTGCTAGAGGATCCTGGGGGTATGGCTACACCTTC. Translation: CSARGSWGYGYTF.

This clonotype came up many times. The chain is built from TRBV6-2 or TRBV6-3 and TRBJ1-1; unclear D gene. CDR1 is MNHEY and CDR2 is SVGEGT in the germline V gene. The CDR3 is made up of 14 amino acids. The V end lost 10 bases, the J end lost 0 bases, and 15 bases lay between the germline ends. CDR3 DNA: TGTGCCATTAGACGAAGGGCGCTGAACACTGAAGCTTTCTTT. Translation gives CAIRRRALNTEAFF.

The table lists this clonotype with a few counts. This chain links TRBV12-3 or TRBV12-4 with TRBJ2-7; D may match TRBD1 or TRBD2 (5 bases each). V was shortened by 6 bases and J by 3 bases, with 21 bases between the two germline ends. The CDR3 is made up of 16 amino acids. CDR3 coding DNA: TGTGCCAGCAGCCCCCGGGACCCCGGAGGTGGCTACGAGCAGTACTTC. This encodes CASSPRDPGGGYEQYF.

This clonotype was counted at least ten times. V usage is TRBV7-2 and J usage is TRBJ1-1; no firm D call. The CDR3 consists of 12 residues. The V and J ends lost 0 bases and 9 bases respectively, with 8 bases between them. Germline CDR1 is SGHTA and CDR2 is FQGNSA. The CDR3: CASSLAKYKAFF. CDR3 DNA: TGTGCCAGCAGCTTAGCGAAGTATAAAGCTTTCTTT.

This chain connects TRBV7-8 to TRBJ2-2; D is ambiguous. Trimming cost V 1 base and J 1 base, with 10 bases left between them. Germline assignment: CDR1 SGHVS and CDR2 FQNEAQ. The CDR3 contains 16 residues. This CDR3 is CASSLELRLNTGELFF. In DNA form, the CDR3 reads TGTGCCAGCAGCTTAGAGCTGCGCCTGAACACCGGGGAGCTGTTTTTT.

This clonotype has more than one count but fewer than ten. The V gene is TRBV5-1, the J gene TRBJ2-5, with TRBD2 matching 9 bases. V lost 0 bases, J lost 2 bases, and 5 bases stayed unmatched. Per germline, CDR1 SGHRS and CDR2 YFSETQ. CDR3 size: 16 residues. CDR3 in DNA: TGCGCCAGCAGCTTGGAGCTAGCGGGGTGGCAAGAGACCCAGTACTTC. Translation: CASSLELAGWQETQYF.

This clonotype has a count of ten or more. This chain joins TRBV19 and TRBJ1-5; 9 positions match TRBD1. Trimming removed 6 bases from V and 3 bases from J; junction bases left unmatched: 3. The CDR3 has 14 amino acids. Germline V gives CDR1 LNHDA, CDR2 SQIVND (reference sequence). The CDR3 sequence is CASRGDRDNQPQHF. CDR3 DNA: TGTGCCAGTAGAGGGGACAGGGACAATCAGCCCCAGCATTTT.

This clonotype was detected many times. The genes are TRBV11-1 and TRBJ1-1; D is unresolved. This CDR3 spans 14 amino acids. V was cut by 5 bases and J by 1 base, with 11 bases left in between. Germline assignment: CDR1 SGHAT and CDR2 FQDESV (reference sequence). CDR3 loop: CASSKTLTNTEAFF. CDR3 nucleotides: TGTGCCAGCAGCAAGACTTTAACGAACACTGAAGCTTTCTTT.

The chain has TRBV20-1 and TRBJ2-7; TRBD2 agrees at 8 bases. V trimming: 0 bases; J trimming: 0 bases; junction bases outside the gene matches: 4. Germline V lookup: CDR1 DFQATT, CDR2 SNEGSKA (reference sequence). CDR3 length: 15 residues. CDR3 loop: CSARDGAGGSYEQYF. For the CDR3, the DNA is TGCAGTGCTAGAGATGGGGCGGGGGGCTCCTACGAGCAGTACTTC.

This clonotype was observed many times. DNA of the CDR3: TGTGCCAGCAGTTTGGTAGTCGACGAGCAGTACTTC. It translates to CASSLVVDEQYF. The V call is TRBV12-3 or TRBV12-4, the J call TRBJ2-7; D is undetermined. CDR3 size: 12 residues. The V gene lost 3 bases and the J gene lost 5 bases, with 8 bases spanning the gap.

This clonotype was counted at least ten times. The chain is built from TRBV2 and TRBJ1-6; weak D call: TRBD1 (6 bases). Germline V gene data show CDR1 as SNHLY and CDR2 as FYNNEI. The CDR3 is 15 residues long. Trimming shortened V by 5 bases and J by 4 bases, and 12 bases separated the two germline ends. The DNA of the CDR3 is TGTGCCAGCAGTTTCGAGGGACAATATAATTCACCCCTCCACTTT. This translates into CASSFEGQYNSPLHF.

This clonotype has ten or more counts. J is TRBJ1-2 and V is TRBV19, with a weak D call TRBD1 (5 bases). CDR1 is LNHDA, CDR2 SQIVND, per germline (reference sequence). Trimming removed 4 bases from V and 3 bases from J, with 18 bases in between. This CDR3 region has 16 residues. The DNA of the CDR3 is TGTGCCAGTAGTAACACCGGGACTCCCGAAGACTATGGCTACACCTTC. It specifies CASSNTGTPEDYGYTF.

This clonotype was seen at least ten times. J is TRBJ1-1 and V is TRBV6-2 or TRBV6-3; D is unresolved. The length of the CDR3 is 12 residues. In germline, CDR1 is MNHEY, CDR2 SVGEGT. The germline V and J ends were trimmed by 10 bases and 5 bases, with 14 bases remaining between them. The CDR3 DNA reads as TGTGCCATTTCGACCCTTAGAACTGAAGCTTTCTTT. This sequence encodes CAISTLRTEAFF.

This clonotype was found a few times. The genes are TRBV7-6 and TRBJ1-5, with a possible D match to TRBD1 (5 bases). V gave up 5 bases and J gave up 8 bases, with 19 bases separating them. This CDR3 contains 15 residues. Germline V gives CDR1 SGHVS, CDR2 FNYEAQ. The CDR3 is CASSPMPRGGEPQHF. CDR3 in DNA: TGTGCCAGCAGCCCAATGCCCCGGGGAGGGGAGCCCCAGCATTTT.

This chain links TRBV18 with TRBJ1-5; D possibly corresponds to TRBD1 (6 bases). The V gene lost 4 bases and the J gene lost 7 bases, with 20 bases spanning the gap. This CDR3 region has 16 residues. Per the germline V gene, CDR1 is KGHSH and CDR2 is LQKENI. The CDR3 region is CASSLNLGTQGQPQHF. The CDR3 region has the DNA TGTGCCAGCTCACTTAACCTCGGGACCCAGGGGCAGCCCCAGCATTTT.

This clonotype was found many times. The V and J genes are TRBV19 and TRBJ1-1; 10 bases line up with TRBD1. From germline, CDR1 is LNHDA and CDR2 SQIVND (reference sequence). This CDR3 comprises 16 residues. J gave up 0 bases and V 4 bases, and 5 bases lay outside the gene matches. CDR3 amino acids: CASSTPGTGVNTEAFF. Written as DNA, the CDR3 is TGTGCCAGTAGTACCCCCGGGACAGGGGTGAACACTGAAGCTTTCTTT.

This clonotype appeared many times. This chain uses TRBV20-1 with TRBJ1-2; a possible D gene is TRBD1 (6 bases). The germline V gene has CDR1 DFQATT and CDR2 SNEGSKA (reference sequence). CDR3 length: 12 amino acids. CDR3 residues: CRADSTNYGYTF. In DNA form, the CDR3 reads TGCAGGGCGGACAGCACTAACTATGGCTACACCTTC.

This clonotype was counted ten times or more. This rearrangement joins TRBV11-2 to TRBJ1-1; tentatively, D is TRBD1 (5 bases). Looked up from germline, CDR1 is SGHAT and CDR2 is FQNNGV. Trimming cost V 3 bases and J 9 bases, with 11 bases left between them. The CDR3 loop spans 12 amino acids. CDR3 residues: CASSFIGGQAFF. The CDR3 coding sequence is TGTGCCAGCAGCTTTATCGGGGGACAAGCTTTCTTT. The full variable domain, its missing parts supplied by reference TRBV11-2 and TRBJ1-1, is EAGVAQSPRYKIIEKRQSVAFWCNPISGHATLYWYQQILGQGPKLLIQFQNNGVVDDSQLPKDRFSAERLKGVDSTLKIQPAKLEDSAVYLCASSFIGGQAFFGQGTRLTVV.